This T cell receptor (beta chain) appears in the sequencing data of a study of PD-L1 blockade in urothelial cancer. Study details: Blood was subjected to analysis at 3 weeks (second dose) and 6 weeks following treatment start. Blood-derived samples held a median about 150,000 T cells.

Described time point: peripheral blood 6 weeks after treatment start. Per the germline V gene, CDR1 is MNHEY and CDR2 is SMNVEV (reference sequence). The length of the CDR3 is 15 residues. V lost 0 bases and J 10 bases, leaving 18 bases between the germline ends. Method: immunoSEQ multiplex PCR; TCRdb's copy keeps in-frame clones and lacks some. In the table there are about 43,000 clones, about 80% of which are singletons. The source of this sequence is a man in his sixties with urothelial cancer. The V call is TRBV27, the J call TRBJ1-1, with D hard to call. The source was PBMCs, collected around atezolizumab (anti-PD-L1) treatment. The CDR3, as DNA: TGTGCCAGCAGTTTATCATGGCCAGTAAGGGAGGCAGCTTTCTTT. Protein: CASSLSWPVREAAFF.